This T cell receptor (beta chain) appears in the sequencing data of a study of CD8+ T cells in alopecia areata. Study summary: In an open-label trial, patients got 5 to 10 mg tofacitinib twice daily. Findings and caveats of the study: Clonality was higher in lesional than normal scalp, especially in alopecia totalis/universalis.

The CDR3 extends over 14 amino acids. Germline V CDR1 and CDR2: KGHSH, LQKENI. V was clipped by 4 bases and J by 0 bases; unmatched bases: 2. As the sequencing template, cDNA was produced by extracting RNA and reverse transcribing it. Assay: immunoSEQ multiplex PCR; the TCRdb copy retains only in-frame clones and omits some. The sample holds 150,000 or so clones, less than 70% seen once. Described treatment: oral pan-JAK inhibitor, 5-10 mg twice daily. Those with alopecia areata gave lesional scalp punch biopsies and peripheral blood. A word on this clone: The target antigen is unknown.

This chain links TRBV18 with TRBJ1-1; 7 bases fit TRBD1. This TCR derives from a human donor with alopecia areata. This specimen was CD4+ T cells sorted from blood, taken at week 4, from a patient treated with tofacitinib. The CDR3 DNA is TGTGCCAGCTCACACGGGACAGTGAACACTGAAGCTTTCTTT. This encodes CASSHGTVNTEAFF.